What follows are 3 T cell receptor beta chains derived from one specimen sequenced in a study of T-cell memory formation after mild COVID-19. MiXCR, run by TCRdb on the 5' RACE reads, gives a single entry per CDR3 protein. The data contain hundreds of thousands of distinct CDR3 sequences, about 16% of them seen just once; the ten biggest clones take up 20% to 25%. Sequencing was done on a sample of PBMCs or a T cell subset sorted from them (not recorded which). These receptors came from a man aged 18 to 29 who had mild COVID-19 (a few samples of this study predate the infection). Cell type and time point are not known.

The chain is built from TRBV11-2 and TRBJ2-7; possibly TRBD2 for D (5 bases). Trimming took off 2 bases at V and 6 bases at J, with 14 bases between the two ends. CDR3 length equals 14 residues. CDR1 and CDR2 (germline): SGHAT, FQNNGV. DNA of the CDR3: TGTGCCAGCAGCTTACAGCTAGCAAATAGCGAGCAGTACGTC. Its protein is CASSLQLANSEQYV.

A few counts support this clonotype. The chain has TRBV7-2 and TRBJ2-4; D remains unclear. The V and J ends lost 2 bases and 3 bases respectively, with 11 bases between them. CDR3 size: 15 residues. CDR1 and CDR2 from the germline V gene are SGHTA and FQGNSA. The CDR3 is CASSLSTGNKNIQYF. CDR3 nucleotides: TGTGCCAGCAGCTTAAGTACCGGAAACAAAAACATTCAGTACTTC.

This clonotype was recorded a few times. The chain employs TRBV7-8 and TRBJ2-3; the D is unclear. Germline CDR1 SGHVS, CDR2 FQNEAQ. The CDR3 length is 15 residues. Deletions cut 2 bases from V and 3 bases from J, with 12 bases between. The CDR3 here is CASSLLTPQTDTQYF. For the CDR3, the DNA is TGTGCCAGCAGCTTACTGACGCCCCAGACAGATACGCAGTATTTT.